The clone carrying this TCR beta chain was picked up one time. Its cognate antigen is unknown. This record comes from a study of monozygotic twins with cystic fibrosis. Study details: Libraries were built from 2.5 to 3.5 micrograms of fragmented DNA using around 15 PCR cycles. Study-wide findings and caveats: The repertoire was suggested to be naive-dominated, clonality median around 0.0089.

CDR3 size: 14 residues. The J segment lost 8 bases and the V segment lost 1 base, leaving 4 bases of the junction unmatched. Looked up from germline, CDR1 is SGHTA and CDR2 is FQGNSA. Sequenced by immunoSEQ multiplex PCR; TCRdb stores in-frame clones only, minus some. The sample lists approximately 25,000 clones, approximately 90% occurring once. The sample taken for sequencing was blood. The sequence came from a girl aged 2 to 10 with cystic fibrosis. This chain joins TRBV7-2 and TRBJ1-4; TRBD1 aligns across 7 bases. CDR3: CASSLVTGTEKLFF. CDR3 nucleotide sequence: TGTGCCAGCAGCTTAGTGACAGGGACGGAAAAACTGTTTTTT. The variable domain in full, completed from reference TRBV7-2 and TRBJ1-4, reads GAGVSQSPSNKVTEKGKDVELRCDPISGHTALYWYRQSLGQGLEFLIYFQGNSAPDKSGLPSDRFSAERTGGSVSTLTIQRTQQEDSAVYLCASSLVTGTEKLFFGSGTQLSVL.